The next 23 T cell receptor beta chains were all read from a single sample in a study of T cells in Graves' hyperthyroidism and ophthalmopathy. Regions amplified from RNA transcripts were the TCR beta CDR3 regions. The HTBI primer set drove a first-round RT-PCR of the TCR CDR3. TCRdb re-derived calls from the multiplex PCR reads in MiXCR, one entry per CDR3 protein. The table shows about 560,000 distinct CDR3 sequences, with about 15% occurring only once. The specimen sequenced was blood. Receptors were obtained from a woman aged 25 to 39 with Graves' hyperthyroidism.

V usage is TRBV18 and J usage is TRBJ1-3; unclear D gene. This CDR3 comprises 14 residues. Germline V gives CDR1 KGHSH, CDR2 LQKENI. V was clipped by 1 base and J by 11 bases, with 15 bases between them. This chain's CDR3 is CASSPLDPAPAIYF. The CDR3 nucleotides read TGTGCCAGCTCACCACTGGACCCCGCCCCAGCCATATATTTT.

This clonotype appeared many times. The chain employs TRBV28 and TRBJ2-7, with D unresolved. Trimming removed 6 bases at V and 1 base at J, with 10 bases between. Germline V lookup: CDR1 MDHEN, CDR2 SYDVKM. The CDR3 is 13 amino acids. The CDR3 sequence: CASSHDTSYEQYF. CDR3 nucleotide sequence: TGTGCCAGCAGCCATGACACGTCCTACGAGCAGTACTTC.

In nucleotides, the CDR3 is TGTGCCAGCAGCCGGGACTTGGACGGCTACGAGCAGTACTTC. The encoded protein is CASSRDLDGYEQYF. V usage is TRBV28 and J usage is TRBJ2-7, with a weak D call TRBD2 (6 bases). Germline values: CDR1 MDHEN, CDR2 SYDVKM. The V and J ends lost 6 bases and 3 bases respectively, with 15 bases between them. The CDR3 has 14 residues.

In its sample, this clonotype was seen a few times. The CDR3 protein is CAISEAPDHYEQYF. CDR3 sequence (DNA): TGTGCCATCAGTGAGGCACCGGACCACTACGAGCAGTACTTC. The rearrangement uses TRBV10-3 and TRBJ2-7, with D unclear. Trimming removed 2 bases from V and 3 bases from J, with 11 bases in between. This CDR3 spans 14 amino acids. Germline CDR1 reads ENHRY; CDR2 reads SYGVKD.

This clonotype was counted at least ten times. Written as DNA, the CDR3 is TGTGCCAGCAGCTTGTTCGTCGGGGGGAGTTCCTACAATGAGCAGTTCTTC. It is translated as CASSLFVGGSSYNEQFF. V is TRBV7-8 and J is TRBJ2-1; 7 bases agree with TRBD2. The CDR3 runs to 17 residues. From germline, CDR1 is SGHVS and CDR2 FQNEAQ. V lost 3 bases and J lost 1; bases outside the gene matches: 9.

Note on this clonotype: A read error may be the cause here, since a much bigger clone is one base away. V is TRBV7-2 and J is TRBJ1-5; D is unclear. Per germline, CDR1 SGHTA and CDR2 FQGNSA. The CDR3 is made up of 15 amino acids. CDR3 in DNA: TGTGCCAGCGGCTTATCCTCCGGGAACAATCAGCCCCAGCATTTT. Amino acids: CASGLSSGNNQPQHF.

The sample holds a few counts of this clonotype. The chain combines TRBV6-1 with TRBJ2-7; D might be TRBD1 or TRBD2, each matching 5 bases. The CDR3 contains 12 residues. From germline, CDR1 is MNHNS and CDR2 SASEGT. The V end was cut by 10 bases, the J end by 3 bases, with 13 bases between. The CDR3 nucleotides are TGTGCCATCTCCCCGAGGGGCTACGAGCAGTACTTC. Translating gives CAISPRGYEQYF.

The chain carries TRBV18 and TRBJ1-1, with 11 bases identical to TRBD1. The CDR3 has 14 residues. V lost 8 bases to trimming and J lost 7 bases; unmatched junction nucleotides: 9. Germline CDR1 KGHSH, CDR2 LQKENI. CDR3 sequence (DNA): TGTGCCAGCGACTGCATGGGACAGGGGGTTGAAGCTTTCTTT. It codes for CASDCMGQGVEAFF.

V and J are TRBV13 and TRBJ2-2, with a weak D call TRBD1 (6 bases). The germline gives CDR1 PRHDT, CDR2 FYEKMQ (reference sequence). V was trimmed by 4 bases and J by 5 bases, leaving 14 bases between them. The CDR3 runs 15 residues. In nucleotides, the CDR3 is TGTGCCAGCAGCTCTTCCGGGACATTAACCGGGGAGCTGTTTTTT. Translated: CASSSSGTLTGELFF.

The CDR3 sequence is CSARSPGGYEQYF. CDR3 in DNA: TGCAGTGCTAGGAGTCCAGGAGGCTACGAGCAGTACTTC. The rearrangement uses TRBV20-1 and TRBJ2-7; possible D gene TRBD2, 5 bases. In germline, CDR1 is DFQATT, CDR2 SNEGSKA (reference sequence). The CDR3 consists of 13 residues. The germline V and J ends were trimmed by 3 bases and 3 bases, with 12 bases remaining between them.

This clonotype occurred many times. V gene TRBV7-2 combines with J gene TRBJ2-5; maybe TRBD1 (6 bases). In germline, CDR1 is SGHTA, CDR2 FQGNSA. This CDR3 has 16 residues. The V end was cut by 5 bases, the J end by 1 base, with 17 bases between. Written as DNA, the CDR3 is TGTGCCAGCAGCCTATACTCCGGGACAACCCAAGAGACCCAGTACTTC. Amino acids: CASSLYSGTTQETQYF.

V usage is TRBV20-1 and J usage is TRBJ1-2, with 9 nucleotides matching TRBD1. The CDR3 has 13 amino acids. Germline CDR1 and CDR2: DFQATT and SNEGSKA (reference sequence). V shed 3 bases and J 5 bases; nucleotides not matched to a gene: 4. CDR3 coding DNA: TGCAGTGCTAGGTGGACAGGGGTTTATGGCTACACCTTC. The encoded protein is CSARWTGVYGYTF.

Many counts were recorded for this clonotype. This chain uses TRBV20-1 with TRBJ2-1; 11 bases fit TRBD2. The CDR3 extends over 16 amino acids. The V gene's germline CDR1 is DFQATT and CDR2 SNEGSKA (reference sequence). J lost 6 bases, V lost 5 bases, and 12 bases had no gene match. The CDR3 DNA reads TGCAGTGCTGCACCACTAGCGGGAGTATCTCTCAATGAGCAGTTCTTC. It specifies CSAAPLAGVSLNEQFF.

The sample holds a few counts of this clonotype. The V call is TRBV4-2, the J call TRBJ1-5; D uncertain. This CDR3 spans 15 amino acids. V lost 0 bases, J lost 7 bases, and 13 bases lay in between. In germline, CDR1 is LGHNA, CDR2 YNFKEQ. CDR3 DNA sequence: TGTGCCAGCAGCCAAGATACAACCAAAGGGCAGCCCCAGCATTTT. Encoded protein: CASSQDTTKGQPQHF.

In its sample, this clonotype was seen many times. The V call is TRBV7-8, the J call TRBJ2-1; TRBD2 matches at 12 bases. The germline V gene encodes CDR1 SGHVS and CDR2 FQNEAQ. With V trimmed by 5 bases and J by 7 bases, 6 bases remained unmatched. This CDR3 region has 15 residues. The CDR3 bases are TGTGCCAGCAGCCCGCCCGGGACTAGCGGGAATGAGCAGTTCTTC. Translation: CASSPPGTSGNEQFF.

CDR3 nucleotides: TGCAGTGCTAGTAGCGAAATTGGCGAGCAGTACTTC. It specifies CSASSEIGEQYF. The chain combines TRBV20-1 with TRBJ2-7; D might be TRBD2 (5 bases). The CDR3 loop spans 12 amino acids. CDR1 and CDR2 (germline): DFQATT, SNEGSKA (reference sequence). V was shortened by 3 bases and J by 6 bases, with 12 bases between the two germline ends.

This clonotype was found many times. This chain links TRBV9 with TRBJ2-1; no clear D gene. Looked up from germline, CDR1 is SGDLS and CDR2 is YYNGEE. There are 15 residues in the CDR3. V was cut by 3 bases and J by 2 bases, with 12 bases left in between. Written as DNA, the CDR3 is TGTGCCAGCAGCGGCCCCACTGCCCCCTACAATGAGCAGTTCTTC. The encoded protein is CASSGPTAPYNEQFF.

This clonotype was counted at least ten times. The chain has TRBV18 and TRBJ1-1, with D hard to call. V shed 3 bases and J shed 5 bases, with 13 bases lying between them. CDR3 length: 14 amino acids. From germline, CDR1 is KGHSH and CDR2 LQKENI. CDR3 coding DNA: TGTGCCAGCTCACCCGGAGCGCCGATTACTGAAGCTTTCTTT. Translation: CASSPGAPITEAFF.

This clonotype has just a few counts. This sequence joins TRBV7-2 and TRBJ2-1, with D possibly matching TRBD2 (6 bases). Trimming removed 5 bases at V and 0 bases at J, with 14 bases between. CDR3 length equals 16 residues. The germline CDR1 and CDR2 sequences are SGHTA and FQGNSA. The CDR3 bases are TGTGCCAGCAGCCCCAGGGACTTGAGCTCCTACAATGAGCAGTTCTTC. Translated: CASSPRDLSSYNEQFF.

This clonotype was counted ten times or more. The CDR3 here is CASSPRAGANEKLFF. The DNA for the CDR3 is TGTGCCAGCAGCCCTCGGGCAGGGGCTAATGAAAAACTGTTTTTT. V and J are TRBV7-2 and TRBJ1-4, with a possible D match to TRBD1 (6 bases). CDR3 length: 15 residues. With 5 bases removed from V and 3 bases from J, the gap between germline ends came to 13 bases. Germline assignment: CDR1 SGHTA and CDR2 FQGNSA.

The chain has TRBV7-2 and TRBJ2-2; D possibly corresponds to TRBD2 (6 bases). With 7 bases removed from V and 2 bases from J, the gap between germline ends came to 17 bases. Germline V gives CDR1 SGHTA, CDR2 FQGNSA. This CDR3 is 16 amino acids long. The CDR3 DNA reads TGTGCCAGCAACACAGAAGCGGGCTATAACACCGGGGAGCTGTTTTTT. It translates to CASNTEAGYNTGELFF.

The chain recombines TRBV11-3 with TRBJ1-2; unclear D gene. The ends were cut back, 1 base at V and 3 bases at J, with 9 bases in the middle. The CDR3 covers 14 residues. The germline V gene has CDR1 SGHNT and CDR2 YENEEA. DNA of the CDR3: TGTGCCAGCAGCTTAGGAGTGAGGGACTATGGCTACACCTTC. Amino acid sequence: CASSLGVRDYGYTF.

The sample holds many counts of this clonotype. The V and J genes are TRBV7-9 and TRBJ2-1, with 13 bases fitting TRBD2. The CDR3 is 17 residues long. After removal of 7 bases from V and 5 bases from J, the junction contained 11 bases not matched to a gene. Germline CDR1 is SEHNR and CDR2 is FQNEAQ (reference sequence). The CDR3 loop is CASTKGTSGTLNNEQFF. The CDR3 nucleotides read TGTGCCAGCACCAAGGGGACTAGCGGGACGCTAAACAATGAGCAGTTCTTC.